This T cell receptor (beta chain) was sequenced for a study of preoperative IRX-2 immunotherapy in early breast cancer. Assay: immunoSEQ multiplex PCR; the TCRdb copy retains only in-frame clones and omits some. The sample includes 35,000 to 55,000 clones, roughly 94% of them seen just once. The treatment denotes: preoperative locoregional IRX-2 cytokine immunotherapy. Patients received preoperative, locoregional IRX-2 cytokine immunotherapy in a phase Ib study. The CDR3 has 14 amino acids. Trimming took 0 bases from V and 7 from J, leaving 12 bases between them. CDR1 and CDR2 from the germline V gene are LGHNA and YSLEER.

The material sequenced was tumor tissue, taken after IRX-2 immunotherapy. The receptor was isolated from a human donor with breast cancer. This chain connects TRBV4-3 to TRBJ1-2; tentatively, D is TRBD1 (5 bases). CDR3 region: CASSQDRVRFGYTF. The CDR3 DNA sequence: TGCGCCAGCAGCCAAGACAGGGTACGGTTTGGCTACACCTTC.